A selection of T cell receptor beta chains follows, all from one sample in a study of siplizumab effects on memory and regulatory T cells. Profiled with immunoSEQ multiplex PCR; TCRdb holds only in-frame clones, not every one. The table has over 65,000 clones, more than 85% seen once; the top ten hold approximately 17%. Sequencing was carried out using CD8+ T cells sorted from blood. These receptors were collected from a human donor in good health. Each CDR3 is given without its conserved first and last residue. The order of the fields is J gene, CDR3 length, V gene, CDR3 protein.

j_gene: TRBJ2-1
len: 16
v_gene: TRBV28
CDR3aa: ASSSPVLTTSGIYEQF

j_gene: TRBJ2-1
len: 12
v_gene: TRBV6-1
CDR3aa: ASSWTFSYNEQF

j_gene: TRBJ2-7
len: 14
v_gene: TRBV11-2
CDR3aa: ASGGTSGGETYEQY

j_gene: TRBJ1-1
len: 10
v_gene: TRBV9
CDR3aa: ASSVGGTEAF

j_gene: TRBJ2-5
len: 13
v_gene: TRBV28
CDR3aa: ASSDRGPGVETQY

j_gene: TRBJ1-2
len: 13
v_gene: TRBV4-2
CDR3aa: ASSQEGGQVSGYT

j_gene: TRBJ2-7
len: 15
v_gene: TRBV27
CDR3aa: ASSYAGLAGGFYEQY

j_gene: TRBJ1-5
len: 15
v_gene: TRBV10-1
CDR3aa: ASIQGKASLSNQPQH

j_gene: TRBJ2-7
len: 11
v_gene: TRBV30
CDR3aa: AWSARVGYEQY

j_gene: TRBJ2-5
len: 15
v_gene: TRBV5-1
CDR3aa: ASSSAFRLADEETQY

j_gene: TRBJ2-3
len: 12
v_gene: TRBV29-1
CDR3aa: SVEFWDNTDTQY

j_gene: TRBJ1-5
len: 15
v_gene: TRBV21-1
CDR3aa: ASSNAMTPRYNQPQH

j_gene: TRBJ2-7
len: 12
v_gene: TRBV19
CDR3aa: ASSTGEGSYEQY

j_gene: TRBJ2-2
len: 16
v_gene: TRBV9
CDR3aa: ASSVALPLAGEGWELF

j_gene: TRBJ2-3
len: 12
v_gene: TRBV7-9
CDR3aa: ASSSTGETDTQY

j_gene: TRBJ2-1
len: 14
v_gene: TRBV4-2
CDR3aa: ASSQEPGLASDEQF

j_gene: TRBJ2-3
len: 11
v_gene: TRBV7-9
CDR3aa: ASSSALADTQY

j_gene: TRBJ1-2
len: 14
v_gene: TRBV19
CDR3aa: ASNPPDGTRGYGYT

j_gene: TRBJ2-5
len: 12
v_gene: TRBV7-6
CDR3aa: ASSLQVSQETQY

j_gene: TRBJ2-7
len: 19
v_gene: TRBV5-1
CDR3aa: ASSLQYRKPQGGAKRGEQY

j_gene: TRBJ2-5
len: 11
v_gene: TRBV29-1
CDR3aa: SVGDRVGETQY

j_gene: TRBJ2-7
len: 11
v_gene: TRBV21-1
CDR3aa: ASSPSGAYEQY

j_gene: TRBJ1-1
len: 9
v_gene: TRBV19
CDR3aa: ASNVYTEAF

j_gene: TRBJ2-5
len: 9
v_gene: TRBV20-1
CDR3aa: SADSPETQY

j_gene: TRBJ2-5
len: 13
v_gene: TRBV7-3
CDR3aa: ASSETGSGTETQY

j_gene: TRBJ2-7
len: 14
v_gene: TRBV13
CDR3aa: ASSLHGLAGSYEQY

j_gene: TRBJ2-1
len: 13
v_gene: TRBV27
CDR3aa: ASTGVVHNYNEQF

j_gene: TRBJ1-1
len: 13
v_gene: TRBV7-3
CDR3aa: ASSSTTTKNTEAF

j_gene: TRBJ2-7
len: 12
v_gene: TRBV29-1
CDR3aa: SVVAGGPKGEQY

j_gene: TRBJ2-1
len: 15
v_gene: TRBV4-1
CDR3aa: ASSQDITSGTYNEQF

j_gene: TRBJ1-4
len: 12
v_gene: TRBV6-1
CDR3aa: ASSEPGRIEKLF

j_gene: TRBJ2-2
len: 13
v_gene: TRBV6-5
CDR3aa: ASSYMREGTGELF

j_gene: TRBJ2-7
len: 12
v_gene: TRBV19
CDR3aa: ASSITSGSYEQY

j_gene: TRBJ2-7
len: 11
v_gene: TRBV6-4
CDR3aa: ASSANYRDEQY